This T cell receptor beta chain was sequenced during a study of technical replicates of blood from several donors. Clones were sequenced by immunoSEQ multiplex PCR, and TCRdb holds only the in-frame ones, with some missing. Found here are about 69,000 clones, about 90% of them singletons; the top ten hold roughly 4.5%. Deletions cut 5 bases from V and 10 bases from J, with 12 bases between. This CDR3 region has 12 residues. Germline values: CDR1 LNHDA, CDR2 SQIVND (reference sequence). The origin of this receptor is a human donor in good health. Some clones in this sample may be carry-over from other donors' samples. This chain links TRBV19 with TRBJ2-1, with D possibly being TRBD2 (6 bases). The sample taken for sequencing was PBMCs. CDR3 region: CASSQRDSEQFF. In DNA form, the CDR3 reads TGTGCCAGTAGTCAACGGGACTCCGAGCAGTTCTTC.